This TCR beta chain was found in a study of response to subunit inactivated influenza vaccine (dated by TCRdb to the late 2010s). The study in broad terms: Deep quantitative profiling of the T cell receptor repertoire was used in the study to follow responses to a trivalent subunit inactivated influenza vaccine. The investigation overall reported the following: The authors proposed that each seasonal influenza vaccination may bring in only a limited number of new T cells.

This clonotype was seen only a few times. No cognate antigen has been identified for it. The record has no base qualities; no much larger clone is one base away. From the cysteine through the phenylalanine, the CDR3 covers 12 amino acids. Only CDR3 DNA is held: 36 bases, read in frame from base 1. V and J are trimmed by 6 bases and 7 bases, and the gene matches miss 8 bases of the junction. CDR1 and CDR2 are drawn from the germline V gene (reference sequence): DFQATT, SNEGSKA. The method behind the library was RT-PCR. TCRdb names Illumina HiSeq 2500 as the instrument used. TCRdb's own reprocessing of the public reads used fastp at Q25 and MiXCR and kept productive beta chains. Rows are combined by CDR3 protein, so each entry shows the most common genes and DNA. The sample contains fewer than 350,000 distinct CDR3 sequences, around a fifth of them found a single time. More than 8.5% of the sample belongs to the ten largest clones.

The sequence derives from a man between 50 and 75 years old who received an inactivated influenza vaccine. Donor details come from another sample of the same person, matched by shared clones. The chain is assembled from TRBV20-1 and TRBJ1-2; TRBD1 fits 7 bases in the junction. Here the sequenced sample was PBMCs from blood, taken less than 22 months after vaccination. The DNA sequence is TGCAGTGCCTCGGCGGAGGGGGCTGGCTACACCTTC. Translation gives CSASAEGAGYTF.